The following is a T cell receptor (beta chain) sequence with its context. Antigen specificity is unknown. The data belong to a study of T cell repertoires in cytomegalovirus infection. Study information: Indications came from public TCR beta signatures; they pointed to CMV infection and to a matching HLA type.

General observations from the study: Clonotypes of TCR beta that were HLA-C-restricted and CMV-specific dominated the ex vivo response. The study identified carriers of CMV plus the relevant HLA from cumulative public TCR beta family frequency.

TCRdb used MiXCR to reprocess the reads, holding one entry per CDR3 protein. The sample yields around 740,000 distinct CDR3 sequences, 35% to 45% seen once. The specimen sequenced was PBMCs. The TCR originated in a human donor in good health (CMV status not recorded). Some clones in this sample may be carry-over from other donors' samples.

Here the CDR3 reads CASSTREYGYTF. DNA for the CDR3: TGTGCCAGCAGCACCCGAGAGTATGGCTACACCTTC. J is TRBJ1-2 and V is TRBV7-9, with D unresolved. This CDR3 spans 12 amino acids. The germline V gene encodes CDR1 SEHNR and CDR2 FQNEAQ (reference sequence). V dropped 5 bases and J dropped 5 bases, with 9 bases sitting between them.